This entry describes one TCR beta chain. What it recognizes is unknown. As to time point: pre-treatment baseline. One draw preceded checkpoint blockade; another followed its first cycle at week 3. Patients with prior systemic cancer treatment, concomitant immunosuppressants, or other active malignancies were excluded. The assay was immunoSEQ multiplex PCR, and TCRdb's table has in-frame clones only and misses some. The sample lists 3,000 to 4,500 clones; approximately 97% were seen once. This sample was taken from a study of blood T cell dynamics during melanoma immunotherapy. Study-level background: Standard first-line treatment here was pembrolizumab or nivolumab plus ipilimumab in metastatic melanoma.

Study-wide results and caveats: Among sorted CD8+ subsets, immune-effector cells had the highest clonality and cell-free DNA similarity.

Germline CDR1 is WNHNN and CDR2 is SYGVQD (reference sequence). The V gene end was trimmed by 4 bases and the J gene end by 4 bases; junction bases not matched to a gene: 1. The CDR3 covers 13 residues. The specimen was effector memory CD8+ T cells from blood, collected from a patient treated with checkpoint blockade. The sequence derives from a human donor with melanoma. The chain is built from TRBV10-1 and TRBJ2-7, with 10 bases that match TRBD2. CDR3 sequence: CASSGTSGYEQYF. DNA for the CDR3: TGCGCCAGCAGTGGGACTAGCGGATACGAGCAGTACTTC.